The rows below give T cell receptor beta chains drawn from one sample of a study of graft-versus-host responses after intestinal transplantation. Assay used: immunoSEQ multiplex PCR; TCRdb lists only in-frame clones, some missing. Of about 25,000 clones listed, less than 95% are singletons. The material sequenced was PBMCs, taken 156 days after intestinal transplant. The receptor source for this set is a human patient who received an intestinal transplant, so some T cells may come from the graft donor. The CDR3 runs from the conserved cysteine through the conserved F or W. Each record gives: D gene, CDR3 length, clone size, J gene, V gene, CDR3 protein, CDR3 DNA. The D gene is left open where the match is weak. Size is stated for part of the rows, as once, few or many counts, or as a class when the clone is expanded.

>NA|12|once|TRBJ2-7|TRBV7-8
CASSHLMNEQYF
TGTGCCAGCAGCCATCTAATGAACGAGCAGTACTTC
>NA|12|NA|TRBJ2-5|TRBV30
CAWSLLGETQYF
TGTGCCTGGAGCCTTCTTGGGGAGACCCAGTACTTC
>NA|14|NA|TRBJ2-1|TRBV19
CASSFGTANNEQFF
TGTGCCAGTTCATTCGGGACCGCAAACAATGAGCAGTTCTTC
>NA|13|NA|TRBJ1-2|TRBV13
CASSAGTDTSYTF
TGTGCCAGCAGCGCCGGGACTGATACTTCTTACACCTTC
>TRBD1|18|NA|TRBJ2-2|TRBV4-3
CASSQSLQGALVTGELFF
TGCGCCAGCAGCCAGTCTCTCCAGGGGGCATTGGTTACCGGGGAGCTGTTTTTT
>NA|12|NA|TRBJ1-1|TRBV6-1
CASPTGNTEAFF
TGTGCCAGCCCGACAGGGAACACTGAAGCTTTCTTT
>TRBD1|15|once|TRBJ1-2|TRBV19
CASSIRGTGNYGYTF
TGTGCCAGTAGTATTCGAGGGACAGGGAACTATGGCTACACCTTC
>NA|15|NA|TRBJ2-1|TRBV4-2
CASSQDFWSYNEQFF
TGTGCCAGCAGCCAAGATTTTTGGAGTTACAATGAGCAGTTCTTC
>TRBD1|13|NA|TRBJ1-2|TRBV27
CASKITGGEGYTF
TGTGCCAGCAAGATAACAGGGGGCGAAGGCTACACCTTC
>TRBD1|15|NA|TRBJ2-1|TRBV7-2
CASSSLGGAYNEQFF
TGTGCCAGCAGCTCCTTAGGGGGCGCATACAATGAGCAGTTCTTC
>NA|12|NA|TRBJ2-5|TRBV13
CASSSFFETQYF
TGTGCCAGCAGCTCATTCTTCGAGACCCAGTACTTC
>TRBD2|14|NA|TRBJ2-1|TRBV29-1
CSVPASGVYNEQFF
TGCAGCGTTCCTGCTAGCGGGGTCTACAATGAGCAGTTCTTC
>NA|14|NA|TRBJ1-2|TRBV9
CASSVVGGPYGYTF
TGTGCCAGCAGCGTAGTGGGGGGGCCCTATGGCTACACCTTC
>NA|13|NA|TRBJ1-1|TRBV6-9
CASETGMNTEAFF
TGTGCCAGCGAGACAGGCATGAACACTGAAGCTTTCTTT
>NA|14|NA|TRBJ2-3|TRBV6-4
CASSDWEDTDTQYF
TGTGCCAGCAGTGACTGGGAGGACACAGATACGCAGTATTTT
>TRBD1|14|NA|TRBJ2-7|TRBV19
CASSLRDRDYEQYF
TGTGCCAGTAGTCTCCGGGACAGAGACTACGAGCAGTACTTC
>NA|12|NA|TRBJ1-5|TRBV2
CASSGLNQPQHF
TGTGCCAGCAGTGGCCTAAATCAGCCCCAGCATTTT
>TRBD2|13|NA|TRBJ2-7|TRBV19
CASSPPSGDEQYF
TGTGCCAGTAGCCCCCCTAGCGGGGACGAGCAGTACTTC